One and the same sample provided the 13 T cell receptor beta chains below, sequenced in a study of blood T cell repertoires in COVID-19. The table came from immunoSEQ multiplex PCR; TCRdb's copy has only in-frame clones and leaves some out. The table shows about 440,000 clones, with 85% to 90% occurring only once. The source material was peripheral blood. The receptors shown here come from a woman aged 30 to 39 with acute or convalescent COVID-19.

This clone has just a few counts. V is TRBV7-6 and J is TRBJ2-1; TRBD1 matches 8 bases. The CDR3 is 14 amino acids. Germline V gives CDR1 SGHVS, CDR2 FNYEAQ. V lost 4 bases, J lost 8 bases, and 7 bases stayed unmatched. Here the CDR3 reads CASSSLDRDHEQFF. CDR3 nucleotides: TGTGCCAGCAGCTCGCTGGACAGGGATCATGAGCAGTTCTTC.

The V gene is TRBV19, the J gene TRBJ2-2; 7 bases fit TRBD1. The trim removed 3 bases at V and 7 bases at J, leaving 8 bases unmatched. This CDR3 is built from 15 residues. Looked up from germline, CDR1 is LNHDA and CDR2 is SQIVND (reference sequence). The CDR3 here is CASSILTGSHGELFF. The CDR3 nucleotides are TGTGCCAGTAGTATCTTGACAGGGAGTCACGGGGAGCTGTTTTTT.

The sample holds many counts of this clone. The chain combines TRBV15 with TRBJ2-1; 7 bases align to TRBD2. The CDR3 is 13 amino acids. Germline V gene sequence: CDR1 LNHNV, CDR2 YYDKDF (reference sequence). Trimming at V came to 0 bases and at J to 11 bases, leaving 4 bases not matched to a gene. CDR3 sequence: CATSRETGTKQFF. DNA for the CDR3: TGTGCCACCAGCAGAGAAACCGGGACTAAGCAGTTCTTC.

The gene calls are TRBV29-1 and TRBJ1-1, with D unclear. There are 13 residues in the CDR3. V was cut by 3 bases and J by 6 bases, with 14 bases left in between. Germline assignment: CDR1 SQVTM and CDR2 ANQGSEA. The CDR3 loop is CSVEWEEGAEAFF. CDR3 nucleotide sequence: TGCAGCGTTGAGTGGGAGGAGGGTGCTGAAGCTTTCTTT. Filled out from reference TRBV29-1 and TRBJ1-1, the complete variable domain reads SAVISQKPSRDICQRGTSLTIQCQVDSQVTMMFWYRQQPGQSLTLIATANQGSEATYESGFVIDKFPISRPNLTFSTLTVSNMSPEDSSIYLCSVEWEEGAEAFFGQGTRLTVV.

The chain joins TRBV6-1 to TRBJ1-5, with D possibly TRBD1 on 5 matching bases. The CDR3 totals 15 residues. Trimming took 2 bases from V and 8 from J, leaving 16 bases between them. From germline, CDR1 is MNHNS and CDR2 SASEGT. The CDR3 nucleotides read TGTGCCAGCAGTGAATGGACATGGGTGGTTGAGCCCCAGCATTTT. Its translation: CASSEWTWVVEPQHF.

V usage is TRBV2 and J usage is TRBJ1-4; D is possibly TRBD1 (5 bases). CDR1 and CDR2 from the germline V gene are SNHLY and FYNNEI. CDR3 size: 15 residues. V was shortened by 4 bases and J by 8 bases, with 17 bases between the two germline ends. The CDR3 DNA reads TGTGCCAGCAGTGTGACGGGCCAGGGATGGGAAAAACTGTTTTTT. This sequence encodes CASSVTGQGWEKLFF.

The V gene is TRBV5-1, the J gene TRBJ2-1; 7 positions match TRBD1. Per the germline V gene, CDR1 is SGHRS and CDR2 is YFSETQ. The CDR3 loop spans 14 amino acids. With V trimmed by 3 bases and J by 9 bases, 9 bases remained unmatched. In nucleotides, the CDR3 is TGCGCCAGCAGCTCGAATTCATACAGGGGTGAGCAGTTCTTC. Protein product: CASSSNSYRGEQFF.

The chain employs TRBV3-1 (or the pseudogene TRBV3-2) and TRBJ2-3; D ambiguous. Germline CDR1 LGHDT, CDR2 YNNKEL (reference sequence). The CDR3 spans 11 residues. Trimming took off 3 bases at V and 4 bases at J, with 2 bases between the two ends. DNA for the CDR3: TGTGCCAGCAGCCACTCAGATACGCAGTATTTT. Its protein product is CASSHSDTQYF.

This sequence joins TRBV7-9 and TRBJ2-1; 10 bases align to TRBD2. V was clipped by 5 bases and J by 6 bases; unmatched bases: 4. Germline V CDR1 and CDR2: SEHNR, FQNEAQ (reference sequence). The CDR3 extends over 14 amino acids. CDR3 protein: CASSDIAGGNEQFF. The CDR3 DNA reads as TGTGCCAGCAGCGACATAGCGGGGGGCAATGAGCAGTTCTTC.

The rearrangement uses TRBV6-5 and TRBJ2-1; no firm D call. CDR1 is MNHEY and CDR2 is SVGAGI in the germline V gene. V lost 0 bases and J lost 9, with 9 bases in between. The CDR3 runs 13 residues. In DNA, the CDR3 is TGTGCCAGCAGTTACTCCGCTAGTAGTGAGCAGTTCTTC. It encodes CASSYSASSEQFF.

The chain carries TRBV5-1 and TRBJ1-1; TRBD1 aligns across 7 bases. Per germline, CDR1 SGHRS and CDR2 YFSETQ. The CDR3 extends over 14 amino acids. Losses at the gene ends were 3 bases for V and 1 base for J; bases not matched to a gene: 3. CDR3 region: CASSSRQGNTEAFF. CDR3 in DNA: TGCGCCAGCAGCTCTAGACAGGGGAACACTGAAGCTTTCTTT.

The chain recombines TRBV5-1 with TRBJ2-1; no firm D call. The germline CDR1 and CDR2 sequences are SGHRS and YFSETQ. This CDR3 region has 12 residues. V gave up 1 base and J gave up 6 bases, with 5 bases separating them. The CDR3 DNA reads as TGCGCCAGCAGCTTGACCGGCAATGAGCAGTTCTTC. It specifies CASSLTGNEQFF.

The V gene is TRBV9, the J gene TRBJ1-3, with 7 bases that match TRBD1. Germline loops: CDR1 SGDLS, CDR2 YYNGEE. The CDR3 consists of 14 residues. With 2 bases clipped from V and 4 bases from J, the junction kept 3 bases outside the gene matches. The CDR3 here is CASSVTDRGNTIYF. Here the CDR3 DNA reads TGTGCCAGCAGCGTTACGGACAGGGGAAACACCATATATTTT.